This T cell receptor (beta chain) came from a study of T cells in Graves' hyperthyroidism and ophthalmopathy. A patient was excluded if there was uncontrolled infection, other autoimmune disease, pregnancy or lactation. Source material for PBMCs was about 11 ml fresh peripheral blood. TCR beta CDR3 regions were amplified from RNA. The HTBI primer set was used in a first-round RT-PCR of the TCR CDR3. TCRdb redid the calling of the multiplex PCR reads with MiXCR, one entry per CDR3 protein. The data show roughly 740,000 distinct CDR3 sequences, over 15% seen once. The study, taken as a whole, reports: The model's output predicted ophthalmopathy at a median of about 6.5 months prior to onset.

This clonotype has ten or more counts. The antigen remains undetermined. The V and J ends lost 2 bases and 2 bases, in that order; junction bases with no gene match: 18. This CDR3 contains 19 residues. Per germline, CDR1 MNHEY and CDR2 SVGEGT. The chain joins TRBV6-2 or TRBV6-3 to TRBJ2-7; TRBD2 agrees at 7 bases. Sequenced sample: blood. The clonotype was recovered from a man between 18 and 35 years old with Graves' hyperthyroidism. The CDR3 DNA reads as TGTGCCAGCAGTTACCTTTGGGGTTTAGGGGCTAGCGGAACCTACGAGCAGTACTTC. Its protein is CASSYLWGLGASGTYEQYF.